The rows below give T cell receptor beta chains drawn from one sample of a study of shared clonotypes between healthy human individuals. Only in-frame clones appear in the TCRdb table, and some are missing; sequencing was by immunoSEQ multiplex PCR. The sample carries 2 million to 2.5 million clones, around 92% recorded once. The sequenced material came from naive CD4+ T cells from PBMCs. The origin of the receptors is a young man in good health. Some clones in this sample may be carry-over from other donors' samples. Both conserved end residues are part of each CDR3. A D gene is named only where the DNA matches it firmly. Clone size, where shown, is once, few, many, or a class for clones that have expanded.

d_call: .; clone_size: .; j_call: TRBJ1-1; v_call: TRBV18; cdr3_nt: TGTGCCAGCTCACCACCAGCTGGGGCTGAAGCTTTCTTT; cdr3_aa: CASSPPAGAEAFF
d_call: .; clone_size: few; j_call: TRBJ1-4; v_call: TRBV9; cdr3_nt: TGTGCCAGCAGCGTAGACGTTCTGGGAGAAAAACTGTTTTTT; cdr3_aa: CASSVDVLGEKLFF
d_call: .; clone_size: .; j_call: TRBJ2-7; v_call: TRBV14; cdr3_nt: TGTGCCAGCAGCCAAGAGTGGGGCGAGCAGTACTTC; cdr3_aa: CASSQEWGEQYF
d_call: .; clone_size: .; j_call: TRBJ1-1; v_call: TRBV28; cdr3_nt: TGTGCCAGCGTTTTTCGGGGAGCGCATCGTGAAGCTTTCTTT; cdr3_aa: CASVFRGAHREAFF
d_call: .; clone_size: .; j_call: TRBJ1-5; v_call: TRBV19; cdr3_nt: TGTGCCAGTATATTAGGCGGACAGACCAATCAGCCCCAGCATTTT; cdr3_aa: CASILGGQTNQPQHF
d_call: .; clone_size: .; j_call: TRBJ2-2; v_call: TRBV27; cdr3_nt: TGTGCCAGCAGAGAACATGGGGCAGGATCCCTTGCCGGGGAGCTGTTTTTT; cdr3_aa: CASREHGAGSLAGELFF
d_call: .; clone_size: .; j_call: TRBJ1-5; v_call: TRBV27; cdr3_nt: TGTGCCAGCAGTCCTCGGACGGGGGTGCAGCCCCAGCATTTT; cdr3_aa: CASSPRTGVQPQHF
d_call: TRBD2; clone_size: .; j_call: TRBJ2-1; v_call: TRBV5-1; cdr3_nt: TGCGCCAGCAGCCGGGGACTAGCGGGAGGGGAGGATGAGCAGTTCTTC; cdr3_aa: CASSRGLAGGEDEQFF
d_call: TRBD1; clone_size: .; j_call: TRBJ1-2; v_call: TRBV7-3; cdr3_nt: TGTGCCAGCAGCTTGAAGACCGGGACAGGGGAAGGCTACACCTTC; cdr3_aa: CASSLKTGTGEGYTF
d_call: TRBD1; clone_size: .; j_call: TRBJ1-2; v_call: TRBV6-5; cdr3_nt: TGTGCCAGCAGTTACTCGAGCAGGGGGGACTATGGCTACACCTTC; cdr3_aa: CASSYSSRGDYGYTF
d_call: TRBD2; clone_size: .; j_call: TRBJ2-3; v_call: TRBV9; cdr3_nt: TGTGCCAGCAGCTGGACTAGCGGGAGCAACGCAGATACGCAGTATTTT; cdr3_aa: CASSWTSGSNADTQYF
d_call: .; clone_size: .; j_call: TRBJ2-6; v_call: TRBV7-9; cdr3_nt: TGTGCCAGCAGCGCAGATAGGGTATTCTCTGGGGCCAACGTCCTGACTTTC; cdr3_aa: CASSADRVFSGANVLTF
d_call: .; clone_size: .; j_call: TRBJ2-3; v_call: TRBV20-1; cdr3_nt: TGCAGGGCCTGGGGCACAGATACGCAGTATTTT; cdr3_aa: CRAWGTDTQYF
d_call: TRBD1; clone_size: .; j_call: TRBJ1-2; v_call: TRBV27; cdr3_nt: TGTGCCAGCAGCACCCGGACAGGTAGTTATGGCTACACCTTC; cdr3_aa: CASSTRTGSYGYTF
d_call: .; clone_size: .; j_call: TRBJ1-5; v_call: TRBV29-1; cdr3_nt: TGCAGCGTTGGTGGCAGGGTTTTTAGGCAGCCCCAGCATTTT; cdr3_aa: CSVGGRVFRQPQHF
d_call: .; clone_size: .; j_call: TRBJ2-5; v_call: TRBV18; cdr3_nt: TGTGCCAGCTCACTATCCCGTCCGGGACAAGAGACCCAGTACTTC; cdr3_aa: CASSLSRPGQETQYF
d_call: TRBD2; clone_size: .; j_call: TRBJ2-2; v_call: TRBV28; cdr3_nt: TGTGCCAGCGCCGGGACTAGCGCCGGGGAGCTGTTTTTT; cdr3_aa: CASAGTSAGELFF
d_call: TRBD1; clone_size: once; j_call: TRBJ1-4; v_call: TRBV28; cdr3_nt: TGTGCCAGCCAATGGGACAGGGGTAGGGGGAATGAAAAACTGTTTTTT; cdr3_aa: CASQWDRGRGNEKLFF
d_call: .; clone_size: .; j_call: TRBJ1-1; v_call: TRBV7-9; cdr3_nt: TGTGCCAGCACCTTACAGGGAGACACTGAAGCTTTCTTT; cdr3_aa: CASTLQGDTEAFF
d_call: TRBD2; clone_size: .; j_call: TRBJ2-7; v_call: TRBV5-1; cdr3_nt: TGCGCCAGCAGCTTGGCGCCAGCGGGAGCCTACGAGCAGTACTTC; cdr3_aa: CASSLAPAGAYEQYF
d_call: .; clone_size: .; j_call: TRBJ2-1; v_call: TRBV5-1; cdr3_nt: TGCGCCAGCAGCTTGGATCCCGGGAGCTCCTACAATGAGCAGTTCTTC; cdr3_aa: CASSLDPGSSYNEQFF
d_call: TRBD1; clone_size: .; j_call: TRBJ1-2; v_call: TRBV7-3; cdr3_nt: TGTGCCAGCAGCCTAACTGGTCGGGACAGCTATGGCTACACCTTC; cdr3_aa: CASSLTGRDSYGYTF
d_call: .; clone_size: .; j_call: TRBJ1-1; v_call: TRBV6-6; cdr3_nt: TGTGCCAGCAGTAGAGATAACACTGAAGCTTTCTTT; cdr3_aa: CASSRDNTEAFF
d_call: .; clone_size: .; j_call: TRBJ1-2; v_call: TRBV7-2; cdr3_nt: TGTGCCAGCAGCTTAGCTCATGCTCGTGGCTACACCTTC; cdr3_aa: CASSLAHARGYTF
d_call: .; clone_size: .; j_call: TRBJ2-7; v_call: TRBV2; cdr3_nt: TGTGCCAGCCGCGGGGACGGCTCCTACGAGCAGTACTTC; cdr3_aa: CASRGDGSYEQYF
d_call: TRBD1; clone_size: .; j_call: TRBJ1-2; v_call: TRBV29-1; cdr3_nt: TGCAGCGCTAATGAACAGGGGATCTATGGCTACACCTTC; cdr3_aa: CSANEQGIYGYTF
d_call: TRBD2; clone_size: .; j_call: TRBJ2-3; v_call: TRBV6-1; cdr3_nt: TGTGCCAGCAGAGCTAGCGGGACAGATACGCAGTATTTT; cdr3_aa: CASRASGTDTQYF
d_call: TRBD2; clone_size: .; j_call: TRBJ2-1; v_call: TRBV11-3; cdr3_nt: TGTGCCAGCAGCTTGACTAGCGTTAAGGAGCAGTTCTTC; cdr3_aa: CASSLTSVKEQFF
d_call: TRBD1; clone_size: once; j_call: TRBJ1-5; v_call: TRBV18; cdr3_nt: TGTGCCAGCTCACCACCCGGGACAGGGAAGGGTCAGCCCCAGCATTTT; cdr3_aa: CASSPPGTGKGQPQHF
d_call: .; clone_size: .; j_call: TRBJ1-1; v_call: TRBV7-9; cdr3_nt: TGTGCCAGCAGCCCCCCGGTGGCCCTCACTGAAGCTTTCTTT; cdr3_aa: CASSPPVALTEAFF
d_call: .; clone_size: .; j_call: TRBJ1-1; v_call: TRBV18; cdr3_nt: TGTGCCAGCTCACCACCGGGGGGGAGAGAAACTGAAGCTTTCTTT; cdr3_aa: CASSPPGGRETEAFF
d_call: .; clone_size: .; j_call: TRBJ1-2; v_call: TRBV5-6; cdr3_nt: TGTGCCAGCAGCTCAGGGTTAGGATATGGCTACACCTTC; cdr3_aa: CASSSGLGYGYTF
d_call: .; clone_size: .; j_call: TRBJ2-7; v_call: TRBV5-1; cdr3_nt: TGCGCCAGCAGCTTGTTAGGTCGGGGGCCCGTCGAGCAGTACTTC; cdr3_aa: CASSLLGRGPVEQYF
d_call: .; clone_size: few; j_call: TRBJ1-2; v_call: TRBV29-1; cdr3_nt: TGCAGCGTTGGGGCGGGAATCTATGGCTACACCTTC; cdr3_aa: CSVGAGIYGYTF
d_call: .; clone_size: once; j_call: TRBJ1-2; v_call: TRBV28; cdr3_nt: TGTGCCAGCAGTTTTACCGGGGGCGCTCCCCCAGCTAACTATGGCTACACCTTC; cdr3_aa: CASSFTGGAPPANYGYTF
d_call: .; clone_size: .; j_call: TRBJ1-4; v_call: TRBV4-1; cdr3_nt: TGCGCCAGCAGCCAATTAGAGGCAACTAATGAAAAACTGTTTTTT; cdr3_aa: CASSQLEATNEKLFF
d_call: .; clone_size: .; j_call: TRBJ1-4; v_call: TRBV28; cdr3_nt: TGTGCCAGCAGAAGAAGGGGGGAAAAACTGTTTTTT; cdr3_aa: CASRRRGEKLFF